One TCR beta chain is described in this entry. At the DNA level, this CDR3 is encoded by other sequences in the same sample as well. These data originate in a study of blood T cell repertoires in COVID-19. Looking at the study overall: In each case, the material was cDNA or gDNA derived from T cells, B-cell-depleted T cells, or PBMCs.

Original handling: For nucleated cells, counts were estimated from reference gene primer amplification. Measured with immunoSEQ multiplex PCR; TCRdb has only the in-frame clones, and not every one. The D gene and trimming were derived from the DNA, and the V and J assignments and clone size from that table. Of some 240,000 clones in the sample, 80% were seen once. The CDR3 totals 15 residues. CDR1 is SGHRS and CDR2 is YFSETQ in the germline V gene. V gave up 0 bases and J gave up 2 bases; unmatched junction bases: 4. Material: peripheral blood. This TCR was sampled from a woman in her 70s with acute or convalescent COVID-19. The rearrangement joins TRBV5-1 to TRBJ1-2; 7 bases align to TRBD1. The CDR3 spells CASSLAGQANYGYTF. The CDR3 DNA reads as TGCGCCAGCAGCTTGGCTGGACAGGCAAACTATGGCTACACCTTC.